The 28 T cell receptor beta chains listed next were all sequenced from one sample in a study of T cells in women clearing cervical HPV infection. Method: immunoSEQ multiplex PCR; TCRdb's copy keeps in-frame clones and lacks some. The listing records about 23,000 clones. Sequencing was performed on blood buffy coat. The receptors were gathered from a woman between 18 and 75 years old with a cervical HPV16 infection that either progressed to CIN3+ or cleared (not recorded which).

As regards this clone: The CDR3 extends 3 residues past the end of the read, so its final part is completed from the germline J gene. The chain couples TRBV20-1 to TRBJ2-3; 7 bases line up with TRBD1. The CDR3 sequence is 15 residues long. Germline V gives CDR1 DFQATT, CDR2 SNEGSKA (reference sequence). V lost 2 bases to trimming and J lost 4 bases; unmatched junction nucleotides: 9. Here the CDR3 reads CSARSEQGMADTQYF. Incomplete CDR3 DNA: TGCAGTGCTAGATCGGAACAGGGGATGGCAGATACG.

As to this clone: The read finishes 3 residues shy of the CDR3 end, and the germline J gene is used to complete it. The same CDR3 is also encoded by other DNA sequences in this sample. The chain joins TRBV5-1 to TRBJ2-3; no clear D gene. Trimming cost V 8 bases and J 5 bases, with 12 bases left between them. The CDR3 loop spans 12 amino acids. The germline CDR1 and CDR2 sequences are SGHRS and YFSETQ. The sequenced CDR3 bases are TGCGCCAGTTGGTCGTCAGGAGATACG. Amino acids: CASWSSGDT. The complete CDR3 protein is CASWSSGDTQYF.

As concerns this clone: The read falls 3 residues short of the CDR3 end, and the missing part is taken from the germline J gene. The rearrangement links TRBV5-1 to TRBJ2-5; TRBD2 aligns across 7 bases. The V segment lost 4 bases and the J segment 1 base; nucleotides outside the gene matches: 10. The CDR3 covers 16 residues. The V gene's germline CDR1 is SGHRS and CDR2 YFSETQ. CDR3 DNA, as far as it was read: TGCGCCAGCAGCCCGCGGACTAGGAGTAGCCAAGAGACC. It is translated as CASSPRTRSSQET. From start to end, the CDR3 is CASSPRTRSSQETQYF.

For this clone: The read ends 3 residues early relative to the CDR3; the germline J gene fills the gap. The V gene is TRBV7-9, the J gene TRBJ2-3; D is perhaps TRBD2 (6 bases). Trimming took off 4 bases at V and 5 bases at J, with 7 bases between the two ends. Germline lookup yields CDR1 SEHNR and CDR2 FQNEAQ (reference sequence). The CDR3 is 12 amino acids. CDR3 residues: CASSYSGDTQYF. CDR3 DNA (partial): TGTGCCAGCAGCTATAGCGGAGATACG.

Details on this clone: The read ends 3 residues early relative to the CDR3; the germline J gene fills the gap. The gene calls are TRBV20-1 and TRBJ1-2; TRBD1 matches 8 bases. The germline CDR1 and CDR2 sequences are DFQATT and SNEGSKA (reference sequence). With V trimmed by 6 bases and J by 3 bases, 12 bases remained unmatched. The CDR3 extends over 15 amino acids. CDR3 DNA (partial): TGCAGTGCCGGTCGAGAGGACAGGGTCGACTATGGC. Its translation: CSAGREDRVDYG. In full, the CDR3 reads CSAGREDRVDYGYTF.

A remark on this clone: Coverage ceases 3 residues before the CDR3 finishes, and the germline J gene fills in the end. The V and J genes are TRBV12-3 or TRBV12-4 and TRBJ1-2, with 7 bases lining up with TRBD1. The CDR3 extends over 15 amino acids. The junction had 8 bases not matched to a gene; V was cut back by 5 bases and J by 2 bases. CDR3 DNA (partial): TGTGCCAGCAGTAGCACGACAGGGTTGAACTATGGC. This translates into CASSSTTGLNYG. The CDR3 as a whole reads CASSSTTGLNYGYTF.

A note on this clone: The CDR3 goes on 3 residues after the read ends, and that part is filled in from the germline J gene. The chain links TRBV2 to TRBJ1-2, with D perhaps matching TRBD1 (6 bases). The ends were cut back, 9 bases at V and 3 bases at J, with 11 bases in the middle. Looked up from germline, CDR1 is SNHLY and CDR2 is FYNNEI. There are 12 residues in the CDR3. The CDR3 reads CASETGYYGYTF. CDR3 bases read: TGTGCCAGTGAAACAGGGTACTATGGC.

Points on this clone: Coverage ceases 3 residues before the CDR3 finishes, and the germline J gene fills in the end. The genes are TRBV18 and TRBJ1-1; a weak D match, TRBD1 (6 bases). The germline V and J ends were trimmed by 5 bases and 1 base, with 8 bases remaining between them. Germline loops: CDR1 KGHSH, CDR2 LQKENI. The CDR3 runs 13 residues. This CDR3 is CASSATGNTEAFF. CDR3 DNA, as far as it was read: TGTGCCAGCTCAGCGACAGGGAACACTGAA.

Of note for this clone: The read comes to an end 3 residues before the CDR3 does, leaving the germline J gene to fill in the end. V gene TRBV20-1 combines with J gene TRBJ2-7, with 7 positions matching TRBD1. There are 14 residues in the CDR3. From germline, CDR1 is DFQATT and CDR2 SNEGSKA (reference sequence). Unmatched junction bases numbered 5, after V lost 3 bases and J lost 0 bases. This chain's CDR3 is CSASRDRTSYEQYF. CDR3 bases read: TGCAGTGCTAGCAGGGACAGAACCTCCTACGAG.

A word on this clone: Sequencing ends 3 residues short of the CDR3 end; the germline J gene provides the rest. V usage is TRBV19 and J usage is TRBJ1-5, with D hard to call. Germline assignment: CDR1 LNHDA and CDR2 SQIVND (reference sequence). This CDR3 region has 12 residues. V was shortened by 7 bases and J by 5 bases, with 9 bases between the two germline ends. CDR3 DNA (partial): TGTGCCAGTACTAGAGGTGATCAGCCC. This codes for CASTRGDQP. The CDR3 as a whole reads CASTRGDQPQHF.

The CDR3 sequence is CSVGGQTYEQYF. The sequenced part of the CDR3 DNA is TGCAGCGTTGGGGGACAGACCTACGAG. The rearrangement joins TRBV29-1 to TRBJ2-7, with 7 bases identical to TRBD1. The read halts 3 residues ahead of the CDR3 end, with the missing end drawn from the germline J gene. The germline gives CDR1 SQVTM, CDR2 ANQGSEA. V shed 4 bases and J 2 bases; nucleotides not matched to a gene: 2. The CDR3 is made up of 12 amino acids.

Comment on this clone: The read is 3 residues too short to cover the CDR3 end, so that end is filled in from the germline J gene. The chain couples TRBV13 to TRBJ2-7; 11 bases align to TRBD2. CDR1 and CDR2 (germline): PRHDT, FYEKMQ (reference sequence). The CDR3 covers 16 residues. The ends lost 3 bases at V and 2 bases at J; junction bases unmatched: 6. The CDR3 reads CASSFGGLAETYEQYF. CDR3 DNA, as far as it was read: TGTGCCAGCAGCTTCGGGGGACTAGCGGAGACCTACGAG.

Turning to this clone: The sequence runs out 3 residues before the end of the CDR3; the remainder is reconstructed from the germline J gene. This chain links TRBV20-1 with TRBJ2-3; the D gene could be TRBD1 or TRBD2 (5 bases each). CDR1 DFQATT and CDR2 SNEGSKA come from the germline V gene (reference sequence). V lost 6 bases and J 6 bases, leaving 22 bases between the germline ends. This CDR3 spans 15 amino acids. CDR3 DNA, as far as it was read: TGCAGTGCCGAACCTGACCAGAGAGGGGCCGATACG. This encodes CSAEPDQRGADT. The CDR3 as a whole reads CSAEPDQRGADTQYF.

Concerning this clone itself: The sequenced fragment ends 3 residues before the CDR3 boundary, so the rest is inferred from the germline J gene. This chain links TRBV19 with TRBJ1-2; 10 bases fit TRBD1. This CDR3 region has 15 residues. The germline V gene encodes CDR1 LNHDA and CDR2 SQIVND (reference sequence). The CDR3 DNA, read in part, is TGTGCCAGTAGTATAGGGGACAGGGGCCCTAGGGGC. Protein product: CASSIGDRGPRG. The CDR3 in full is CASSIGDRGPRGYTF. Full variable domain (missing parts from reference TRBV19 and TRBJ1-2): DGGITQSPKYLFRKEGQNVTLSCEQNLNHDAMYWYRQDPGQGLRLIYYSQIVNDFQKGDIAEGYSVSREKKESFPLTVTSAQKNPTAFYLCASSIGDRGPRGYTFGSGTRLTVV.

In the case of this clone: The read terminates 3 residues ahead of where the CDR3 ends, so the germline J gene completes it. V is TRBV5-4 and J is TRBJ1-1; the match to TRBD1 covers 10 bases. This CDR3 is 15 amino acids long. V lost 9 bases to trimming and J lost 1 base; unmatched junction nucleotides: 9. Germline loops: CDR1 SGHNT, CDR2 YYREEE (reference sequence). The CDR3 reads CATGRQGARNTEAFF. The covered CDR3 bases are TGTGCCACCGGGCGACAGGGGGCGCGGAACACTGAA.

Remarks on this clone: The CDR3 goes on 3 residues after the read ends, and that part is filled in from the germline J gene. V is TRBV2 and J is TRBJ2-1; the match to TRBD2 covers 12 bases. J was trimmed by 9 bases and V by 3 bases; bases with no gene match: 6. The germline CDR1 and CDR2 sequences are SNHLY and FYNNEI. The CDR3 totals 15 residues. This chain's CDR3 is CASSDRLAGVVEQFF. Partial CDR3 DNA: TGTGCCAGCAGTGACCGACTAGCGGGAGTAGTTGAG. The whole variable domain, remainder taken from reference TRBV2 and TRBJ2-1, is EPEVTQTPSHQVTQMGQEVILRCVPISNHLYFYWYRQILGQKVEFLVSFYNNEISEKSEIFDDQFSVERPDGSNFTLKIRSTKLEDSAMYFCASSDRLAGVVEQFFGPGTRLTVL.

Note on this clone: The sequenced fragment ends 3 residues before the CDR3 boundary, so the rest is inferred from the germline J gene. The chain recombines TRBV20-1 with TRBJ2-7, with a tentative D call TRBD1 (5 bases). The CDR3 is 14 residues long. Trimming took off 4 bases at V and 3 bases at J, with 16 bases between the two ends. Germline CDR1 reads DFQATT; CDR2 reads SNEGSKA (reference sequence). The part of the CDR3 DNA that was read is TGCAGTGCTACCCGCAGGGAAGACGACTACGAG. Residues: CSATRREDDYE. The CDR3, in full, reads CSATRREDDYEQYF.

As to this clone: The missing CDR3 end, 3 residues past where the read stops, is filled in from the germline J gene. The J gene is TRBJ1-4, the V gene TRBV5-6; D not resolved. Germline CDR1 and CDR2: SGHDT and YYEEEE. The CDR3 consists of 14 residues. V lost 2 bases to trimming and J lost 6 bases, with 11 bases between them. CDR3 region: CASSFYSVYEKLFF. CDR3 DNA (partial): TGTGCCAGCAGCTTTTATTCAGTTTATGAAAAA.

A remark on this clone: The read terminates 3 residues before the CDR3 end, so the remaining end is supplied by the germline J gene. The V and J genes are TRBV5-1 and TRBJ2-7, with TRBD1 as a possible D gene (5 bases). The CDR3 is 15 amino acids. V was pared by 4 bases and J by 4 bases, with 18 bases between. Looked up from germline, CDR1 is SGHRS and CDR2 is YFSETQ. The CDR3 bases that were read are TGCGCCAGCAGCCTTGACAGTTTTCCAAAATACGAG. This encodes CASSLDSFPKYE. The whole CDR3 protein is CASSLDSFPKYEQYF.

About this clone itself: With the read ending 3 residues before the CDR3 end, the germline J gene is used to fill in that end. The rearrangement links TRBV19 to TRBJ1-5; 9 nucleotides agree with TRBD1. CDR1 is LNHDA and CDR2 is SQIVND in the germline V gene (reference sequence). Trimming at V came to 6 bases and at J to 6 bases, leaving 9 bases not matched to a gene. The CDR3 runs 15 residues. The CDR3 protein is CASRRQGQGSQPQHF. The CDR3 bases that were read are TGTGCCAGTAGGCGACAGGGACAGGGATCTCAGCCC.

The CDR3 bases that were read are TGTGCCAGTAGTACCGGGACAGGGGGCGCAGATACG. Protein product: CASSTGTGGADT. The whole CDR3 sequence reads CASSTGTGGADTQYF. The chain joins TRBV19 to TRBJ2-3; 12 bases fit TRBD1. The sequence runs out 3 residues before the end of the CDR3; the remainder is reconstructed from the germline J gene. Trimming at V came to 4 bases and at J to 4 bases, leaving 3 bases not matched to a gene. Germline loops: CDR1 LNHDA, CDR2 SQIVND (reference sequence). This CDR3 has 15 residues. Based on the CDR3 plus reference TRBV19 and TRBJ2-3, the full variable domain is DGGITQSPKYLFRKEGQNVTLSCEQNLNHDAMYWYRQDPGQGLRLIYYSQIVNDFQKGDIAEGYSVSREKKESFPLTVTSAQKNPTAFYLCASSTGTGGADTQYFGPGTRLTVL.

About this clone: Coverage ceases 3 residues before the CDR3 finishes, and the germline J gene fills in the end. V usage is TRBV7-9 and J usage is TRBJ1-1, with D possibly TRBD1 on 6 matching bases. This CDR3 has 14 amino acids. CDR1 is SEHNR and CDR2 is FQNEAQ in the germline V gene (reference sequence). The V gene lost 7 bases and the J gene lost 3 bases, with 15 bases spanning the gap. The sequenced CDR3 bases are TGTGCCAGCACCCTGGGGGGGGCAGACACTGAA. Translating gives CASTLGGADTE. The whole CDR3 protein reads CASTLGGADTEAFF.

Note on this clone: Sequencing ends 3 residues short of the CDR3 end; the germline J gene provides the rest. The chain employs TRBV13 and TRBJ1-1; D remains unclear. The germline gives CDR1 PRHDT, CDR2 FYEKMQ (reference sequence). This CDR3 is 14 amino acids long. V dropped 3 bases and J dropped 1 base, with 9 bases sitting between them. The chain's CDR3 is CASSFSQTNTEAFF. The CDR3 DNA, read in part, is TGTGCCAGCAGCTTTAGCCAAACGAACACTGAA.

Note on this clone: Sequencing ends 3 residues short of the CDR3 end; the germline J gene provides the rest. This rearrangement joins TRBV10-1 to TRBJ1-1; possibly TRBD1 for D (6 bases). Germline V gene lookup returns CDR1 WNHNN and CDR2 SYGVQD (reference sequence). V dropped 6 bases and J dropped 0 bases, with 8 bases sitting between them. The CDR3 has 13 amino acids. This CDR3 reads CASSRQVNTEAFF. CDR3 DNA (partial): TGCGCCAGCAGCAGACAGGTGAACACTGAA.

On this clone itself: The missing CDR3 end, 3 residues past where the read stops, is filled in from the germline J gene. V gene TRBV19 combines with J gene TRBJ1-2, with TRBD1 matching over 7 bases. The CDR3 runs to 14 residues. Germline values: CDR1 LNHDA, CDR2 SQIVND (reference sequence). The ends lost 5 bases at V and 6 bases at J; junction bases unmatched: 9. The DNA read from the CDR3 is TGTGCCAGTAGTCCATGGCTAGGGGGCGATGGC. Translated: CASSPWLGGDG. The whole CDR3 sequence reads CASSPWLGGDGYTF.

Of note for this clone: The read falls 3 residues short of the CDR3 end, and the missing part is taken from the germline J gene. This chain links TRBV29-1 with TRBJ1-1; D may be TRBD1 (6 bases). The CDR3 runs 13 residues. The germline V gene has CDR1 SQVTM and CDR2 ANQGSEA. V was trimmed by 7 bases and J by 1 base, leaving 13 bases between them. The part of the CDR3 DNA that was read is TGCAGCGCCCCGGCACAGGGGAACACTGAA. Translated, it gives CSAPAQGNTE. In full, the CDR3 reads CSAPAQGNTEAFF.

On this clone itself: With the read ending 3 residues before the CDR3 end, the germline J gene is used to fill in that end. This chain links TRBV4-2 with TRBJ1-2, with D hard to call. V was pared by 0 bases and J by 1 base, with 15 bases between. The germline CDR1 and CDR2 sequences are LGHNA and YNFKEQ. The CDR3 loop spans 17 amino acids. The CDR3: CASSQDLTDARNYGYTF. Incomplete CDR3 DNA: TGTGCCAGCAGCCAAGATCTAACAGATGCTCGTAACTATGGC.

Concerning this clone: Read data end 3 residues before the CDR3 end; the end is taken from the germline J gene. This chain uses TRBV2 with TRBJ2-2; D may be TRBD1 or TRBD2 (6 bases each). The CDR3 is made up of 13 amino acids. Per germline, CDR1 SNHLY and CDR2 FYNNEI. The DNA read from the CDR3 is TGTGCCAGCAGGGAAAACAGGGAGGAAAAG. Its protein is CASRENREEK. From start to end, the CDR3 is CASRENREEKLFF. Full variable domain (outside the CDR3, taken from reference TRBV2 and TRBJ2-2): EPEVTQTPSHQVTQMGQEVILRCVPISNHLYFYWYRQILGQKVEFLVSFYNNEISEKSEIFDDQFSVERPDGSNFTLKIRSTKLEDSAMYFCASRENREEKLFFGEGSRLTVL.